This T cell receptor beta chain was profiled in a study of CD8 T cells in ankylosing spondylitis. Findings and limits, study-wide: Disease-linked clones proved CD8+ and comparatively uncommon in peripheral blood. Within ankylosing spondylitis blood, a TCR beta motif made up of roughly eight highly homologous variants appeared to be characteristic.

Libraries for TCR beta were made by quantitative 5'-RACE with molecular barcodes. From the 5' RACE reads, TCRdb called clonotypes with MiXCR, one entry per CDR3 protein. Of about 220,000 distinct CDR3 sequences in the sample, about 16% are singletons; the top ten hold roughly 42%. This clonotype was detected only a few times. Its antigen is undetermined. The CDR3 is made up of 16 amino acids. Germline CDR1 is SEHNR and CDR2 is FQNEAQ (reference sequence). The V and J ends lost 3 bases and 5 bases, in that order; junction bases with no gene match: 8. Material for sequencing was blood, either unsorted or a sorted T cell fraction (not recorded which). The TCR originated in a male donor with ankylosing spondylitis. The rearrangement links TRBV7-9 to TRBJ2-1; 9 nucleotides align to TRBD1. The chain's CDR3 is CASSLQTGGVHNEQFF. The DNA of the CDR3 is TGTGCCAGCAGCTTGCAGACAGGGGGGGTCCACAATGAGCAGTTCTTC. Using reference TRBV7-9 and TRBJ2-1 for the parts outside the CDR3, the full variable domain is DTGVSQNPRHKITKRGQNVTFRCDPISEHNRLYWYRQTLGQGPEFLTYFQNEAQLEKSRLLSDRFSAERPKGSFSTLEIQRTEQGDSAMYLCASSLQTGGVHNEQFFGPGTRLTVL.